This passage covers 13 T cell receptor beta chains from one sample sequenced in a study of PD-1 blockade in classical Hodgkin lymphoma. Each of the patients experienced relapse following autologous stem cell transplantation, and their brentuximab vedotin exposure differed. Only in-frame clones appear in the TCRdb table, and some are missing; sequencing was by immunoSEQ multiplex PCR. The sample shows 65,000 to 95,000 clones, around 90% of them seen only once. The material was peripheral blood mononuclear cells (PBMCs), obtained at baseline. The source of these receptors is a human donor with classical Hodgkin lymphoma.

The chain recombines TRBV28 with TRBJ1-5; 10 bases match TRBD1. V shed 6 bases, J shed 7 bases, and the junction held 9 bases outside the gene matches. The CDR3 runs 15 residues. Per germline, CDR1 MDHEN and CDR2 SYDVKM. The CDR3 nucleotides are TGTGCCAGCAGCCGGGGACAGGGGTGGGAGCAGCCCCAGCATTTT. The encoded protein is CASSRGQGWEQPQHF.

The CDR3 loop is CASSGSGRVTDTQYF. In DNA form, the CDR3 reads TGTGCCAGCAGTGGGAGCGGGAGGGTCACAGATACGCAGTATTTT. This rearrangement joins TRBV6-1 to TRBJ2-3; 10 nucleotides match TRBD2. CDR3 length: 15 residues. CDR1 and CDR2 from the germline V gene are MNHNS and SASEGT. Trimming removed 4 bases from V and 2 bases from J; junction bases left unmatched: 3.

The chain couples TRBV19 to TRBJ1-5; no clear D. V was pared by 3 bases and J by 7 bases, with 7 bases between. The CDR3 totals 12 residues. The germline CDR1 and CDR2 sequences are LNHDA and SQIVND (reference sequence). This CDR3 is CASSMLRQPQHF. DNA of the CDR3: TGTGCCAGTAGTATGTTGAGGCAGCCCCAGCATTTT.

The chain carries TRBV19 and TRBJ1-1, with D perhaps TRBD1 (5 bases). The CDR3 spans 16 residues. The germline CDR1 and CDR2 sequences are LNHDA and SQIVND (reference sequence). Trimming left V 1 base short and J 4 bases short, with 16 bases between. Here the CDR3 DNA reads TGTGCCAGTAGTATAGGCCCTCCCCCCGGGGGCACTGAAGCTTTCTTT. It codes for CASSIGPPPGGTEAFF.

The gene calls are TRBV25-1 and TRBJ2-7; 8 bases fit TRBD1. V was pared by 2 bases and J by 1 base, with 7 bases of the junction left unmatched. The germline V gene has CDR1 MGHDK and CDR2 SYGVNS. This CDR3 is 16 amino acids long. In DNA, the CDR3 is TGTGCCAGCAGTGAAAGGACAGGGTGGGGGTCCTACGAGCAGTACTTC. Its translation is CASSERTGWGSYEQYF.

The rearrangement uses TRBV18 and TRBJ2-5; the D is unclear. V was cut by 2 bases and J by 4 bases, with 2 bases left in between. CDR1 is KGHSH, CDR2 LQKENI, per germline. The CDR3 is 11 residues long. The CDR3 region is CASSPRETQYF. CDR3 nucleotide sequence: TGTGCCAGCTCACCAAGAGAGACCCAGTACTTC.

This chain connects TRBV5-4 to TRBJ1-1, with 8 nucleotides matching TRBD1. Trimming cost V 2 bases and J 7 bases; bases outside gene matches: 7. The CDR3 loop spans 14 amino acids. Germline V gene data show CDR1 as SGHNT and CDR2 as YYREEE (reference sequence). The CDR3 is CASSLMPGGDEAFF. The CDR3 bases are TGTGCCAGCAGCTTAATGCCAGGGGGCGATGAAGCTTTCTTT.

The chain couples TRBV2 to TRBJ2-7; TRBD1 might be the D (5 bases). The CDR3 totals 16 residues. V was trimmed by 4 bases and J by 6 bases, leaving 22 bases between them. Germline V gene lookup returns CDR1 SNHLY and CDR2 FYNNEI. DNA for the CDR3: TGTGCCAGCAGTGCGGTTTTGGGGCCCAGATGGGGCGAGCAGTACTTC. Residues: CASSAVLGPRWGEQYF.

The DNA for the CDR3 is TGTGCCTGGAGTCGAGGGGTCGGGGGGGAAGCTTTCTTT. This encodes CAWSRGVGGEAFF. The chain employs TRBV30 and TRBJ1-1; D might be TRBD1 (5 bases). CDR1 GTSNPN and CDR2 SVGIG come from the germline V gene (reference sequence). Trimming shortened V by 2 bases and J by 8 bases, and 15 bases separated the two germline ends. The CDR3 loop spans 13 amino acids.

This clone is a singleton in its sample. Distinct nucleotide sequences in the sample also encode this CDR3. This chain connects TRBV28 to TRBJ1-3; weak D call: TRBD1 (5 bases). Per germline, CDR1 MDHEN and CDR2 SYDVKM. The CDR3 runs 16 residues. Trimming took 5 bases from V and 0 from J, leaving 14 bases between them. CDR3 bases: TGTGCCAGCAGTCCTGGGACTGTGAGCTCTGGAAACACCATATATTTT. It codes for CASSPGTVSSGNTIYF.

The chain is built from TRBV7-2 and TRBJ1-4; D is perhaps TRBD1 (6 bases). The CDR3 covers 15 residues. V was cut by 7 bases and J by 0 bases, with 12 bases left in between. In germline, CDR1 is SGHTA, CDR2 FQGNSA. The CDR3 nucleotides are TGTGCCAGCAATATGCAGGGGTCAACTAATGAAAAACTGTTTTTT. Protein: CASNMQGSTNEKLFF.

V gene TRBV4-1 combines with J gene TRBJ2-7, with D hard to call. Germline V gene sequence: CDR1 MGHRA, CDR2 YSYEKL. Deletions cut 3 bases from V and 2 bases from J, with 11 bases between. CDR3 length: 14 residues. CDR3 loop: CASSHDAVAYEQYF. CDR3 sequence (DNA): TGCGCCAGCAGCCATGACGCAGTCGCCTACGAGCAGTACTTC.

The gene calls are TRBV11-2 and TRBJ1-5, with D unresolved. The germline CDR1 and CDR2 sequences are SGHAT and FQNNGV. Trimming cost V 0 bases and J 4 bases, with 4 bases left between them. There are 13 residues in the CDR3. The DNA for the CDR3 is TGTGCCAGCAGCTTAGACGGGAATCAGCCCCAGCATTTT. Its translation is CASSLDGNQPQHF.